These 18 T cell receptor beta chains originate from one sample sequenced in a study of blood T cell repertoires in COVID-19. Sequencing was performed with immunoSEQ multiplex PCR; in TCRdb, only in-frame clones are kept and a portion is missing. The sample consists of 270,000 or so clones, about 88% of them appearing once. The sample taken for sequencing was PBMCs or T cells enriched from blood (not recorded which). The receptor source for this set is a woman between 50 and 59 years old who had been exposed to COVID-19.

The CDR3 loop reads CASSSPGQGNEQYF. The CDR3 DNA reads as TGTGCCAGCAGCTCTCCGGGACAGGGGAACGAGCAGTACTTC. The genes are TRBV7-9 and TRBJ2-7; 10 nucleotides align to TRBD1. Trimming took 4 bases from V and 5 from J; bases not matched to a gene: 5. The CDR3 totals 14 residues. Germline CDR1 is SEHNR and CDR2 is FQNEAQ (reference sequence).

The chain recombines TRBV6-5 with TRBJ1-5, with 8 bases that match TRBD1. Germline V lookup: CDR1 MNHEY, CDR2 SVGAGI. The CDR3 consists of 15 residues. Trimming took 5 bases from V and 5 from J; bases not matched to a gene: 8. CDR3 sequence reads: CASSRTGKGDQPQHF. In DNA, the CDR3 is TGTGCCAGCAGTCGGACAGGGAAGGGGGATCAGCCCCAGCATTTT.

This clone was counted once. The J gene is TRBJ1-5, the V gene TRBV19; possible D gene TRBD1, 5 bases. The CDR3 contains 14 residues. CDR1 and CDR2 from the germline V gene are LNHDA and SQIVND (reference sequence). Trimming took off 7 bases at V and 4 bases at J, with 14 bases between the two ends. The CDR3 nucleotides read TGTGCCAGTAAAGAGGCGGAGGGGAATCAGCCCCAGCATTTT. As protein: CASKEAEGNQPQHF.

The chain uses TRBV6-2 or TRBV6-3 and TRBJ2-1; 9 positions agree with TRBD1. J was trimmed by 4 bases and V by 0 bases; bases with no gene match: 4. This CDR3 has 16 amino acids. Germline values: CDR1 MNHEY, CDR2 SVGEGT. CDR3 sequence reads: CASSYSTGTGYNEQFF. As DNA, the CDR3 is TGTGCCAGCAGTTACTCGACCGGGACAGGGTACAATGAGCAGTTCTTC.

The rearrangement uses TRBV15 and TRBJ1-1, with unresolved D. There are 15 residues in the CDR3. Deletions cut 0 bases from V and 5 bases from J, with 13 bases between. Per the germline V gene, CDR1 is LNHNV and CDR2 is YYDKDF (reference sequence). The CDR3 bases are TGTGCCACCAGCAGAGACCCGGAGGGAAGGACTGAAGCTTTCTTT. This translates into CATSRDPEGRTEAFF.

V usage is TRBV14 and J usage is TRBJ2-7, with D possibly matching TRBD1 (6 bases). The CDR3 contains 14 residues. Germline loops: CDR1 SGHDN, CDR2 FVKESK. Trimming cost V 0 bases and J 3 bases, with 9 bases left between them. In DNA form, the CDR3 reads TGTGCCAGCAGCCAAGACAGGGGCGGCTACGAGCAGTACTTC. Its protein product is CASSQDRGGYEQYF.

V gene TRBV19 combines with J gene TRBJ1-5; TRBD1 might be the D (6 bases). V gave up 1 base and J gave up 1 base, with 11 bases separating them. Germline V CDR1 and CDR2: LNHDA, SQIVND (reference sequence). The CDR3 sequence is 16 residues long. In DNA form, the CDR3 reads TGTGCCAGTAGTATAGCACGGACAGCCAGCAATCAGCCCCAGCATTTT. Its protein product is CASSIARTASNQPQHF. Supplemented by reference TRBV19 and TRBJ1-5, the full variable domain reads DGGITQSPKYLFRKEGQNVTLSCEQNLNHDAMYWYRQDPGQGLRLIYYSQIVNDFQKGDIAEGYSVSREKKESFPLTVTSAQKNPTAFYLCASSIARTASNQPQHFGDGTRLSIL.

The chain combines TRBV3-1 (or the pseudogene TRBV3-2) with TRBJ1-1, with D unresolved. The germline CDR1 and CDR2 sequences are LGHDT and YNNKEL (reference sequence). CDR3 length: 14 residues. The V end lost 5 bases, the J end lost 1 base, and 11 bases lay between the germline ends. The DNA of the CDR3 is TGTGCCAGCAGCTCACGACGGAGGAACACTGAAGCTTTCTTT. This translates into CASSSRRRNTEAFF.

The rearrangement joins TRBV28 to TRBJ2-7; TRBD1 agrees at 7 bases. The germline gives CDR1 MDHEN, CDR2 SYDVKM. V lost 7 bases to trimming and J lost 6 bases; unmatched junction nucleotides: 18. The CDR3 consists of 16 residues. The CDR3 protein is CASKFYRGPLQGEQYF. Written as DNA, the CDR3 is TGTGCCAGCAAATTCTACAGGGGCCCCCTCCAAGGCGAGCAGTACTTC. Complete variable domain (other parts from reference TRBV28 and TRBJ2-7): DVKVTQSSRYLVKRTGEKVFLECVQDMDHENMFWYRQDPGLGLRLIYFSYDVKMKEKGDIPEGYSVSREKKERFSLILESASTNQTSMYLCASKFYRGPLQGEQYFGPGTRLTVT.

This chain links TRBV10-1 with TRBJ2-3, with TRBD2 as a possible D gene (5 bases). V was clipped by 5 bases and J by 4 bases, with 19 bases between them. The CDR3 totals 16 residues. The germline V gene has CDR1 WNHNN and CDR2 SYGVQD (reference sequence). In DNA form, the CDR3 reads TGCGCCAGCAGTCGTCGGGGAGCTCTGCATCCAGATACGCAGTATTTT. This codes for CASSRRGALHPDTQYF.

The rearrangement joins TRBV10-3 to TRBJ1-1; perhaps TRBD1 as D (6 bases). V was cut by 2 bases and J by 5 bases, with 15 bases left in between. The CDR3 consists of 15 residues. Germline CDR1 reads ENHRY; CDR2 reads SYGVKD. DNA of the CDR3: TGTGCCATCAGTGAGCCCCCAGGGGTTGGGACTGAAGCTTTCTTT. Residues: CAISEPPGVGTEAFF.

The rearrangement joins TRBV12-5 to TRBJ1-1; 7 bases line up with TRBD1. V trimming: 4 bases; J trimming: 4 bases; junction bases outside the gene matches: 6. The CDR3 length is 14 residues. Germline V CDR1 and CDR2: LGHNT, FRNRAP. CDR3 coding DNA: TGTGCTAGTGGTTCGAGACAGGGCAGCACTGAAGCTTTCTTT. It encodes CASGSRQGSTEAFF.

The chain recombines TRBV7-3 with TRBJ1-1; D gene uncertain. The CDR3 contains 13 residues. CDR1 SGHTA and CDR2 FQGTGA come from the germline V gene. Trimming cost V 10 bases and J 3 bases, with 15 bases left between them. The CDR3 loop reads CAIGGIRDTEAFF. As DNA, the CDR3 is TGTGCCATCGGCGGGATCCGGGACACTGAAGCTTTCTTT.

This rearrangement joins TRBV7-8 to TRBJ1-5; possible D gene TRBD1, 6 bases. The germline V gene has CDR1 SGHVS and CDR2 FQNEAQ. Between the trimmed V and J ends, which lost 2 bases and 0 bases, there was a span of 14 bases. This CDR3 region has 17 residues. CDR3 region: CASSLSGGLNSNQPQHF. The CDR3, as DNA: TGTGCCAGCAGCTTATCGGGGGGCCTAAATAGCAATCAGCCCCAGCATTTT.

As DNA, the CDR3 is TGCGCCAGCAGCCCCGACGGGACAAGCGTCTTAGGCACTGAAGCTTTCTTT. It encodes CASSPDGTSVLGTEAFF. The chain employs TRBV5-1 and TRBJ1-1; D might be TRBD1 (6 bases). From germline, CDR1 is SGHRS and CDR2 YFSETQ. V was cut by 4 bases and J by 4 bases, with 23 bases left in between. The CDR3 covers 17 residues.

The J gene is TRBJ2-7, the V gene TRBV12-3 or TRBV12-4, with D hard to call. This CDR3 has 13 residues. Deletions cut 2 bases from V and 2 bases from J, with 7 bases between. CDR3 bases: TGTGCCAGCAGTTTAAACCCGGCCTACGAGCAGTACTTC. The encoded protein is CASSLNPAYEQYF.

The V gene is TRBV2, the J gene TRBJ1-4; D remains unclear. Between the trimmed V and J ends, which lost 5 bases and 7 bases, there was a span of 17 bases. The CDR3 is 15 amino acids. Germline V gene data show CDR1 as SNHLY and CDR2 as FYNNEI. Here the CDR3 reads CASSYPLGEGEKLFF. The CDR3, as DNA: TGTGCCAGCAGTTACCCGCTCGGGGAGGGTGAAAAACTGTTTTTT.

To note about this clone: The same CDR3 is also encoded by other DNA sequences in this sample. V usage is TRBV12-3 or TRBV12-4 and J usage is TRBJ2-3; no definite D call. The length of the CDR3 is 13 residues. V lost 5 bases to trimming and J lost 2 bases, with 8 bases between them. The CDR3 bases are TGTGCCAGCAGTCCCTTATCCACAGATACGCAGTATTTT. Its protein product is CASSPLSTDTQYF.